These 24 T cell receptor beta chains were all obtained from the same sample, sequenced in a study of molecular identifiers for immune sequencing clone quantification. MiXCR, run by TCRdb on the PCR reads, gives a single entry per CDR3 protein. This table has tens of thousands of distinct CDR3 sequences, roughly 24% appearing once. The source material was naive CD8+ T cells from blood, with Jurkat cell RNA spiked in. As for subset: FACS-sorted CD8+CD4-CCR7+CD45RA+ naive T cells. The source is a human donor in good health. Some libraries in this study had Jurkat cell RNA spiked in.

About this clonotype itself: In this CDR3 the conserved last residue, phenylalanine or tryptophan, is missing, so a read error is likely. The J gene is TRBJ2-7, the V gene TRBV7-9; TRBD1 aligns across 8 bases. Unmatched junction bases numbered 8, after V lost 2 bases and J lost 2 bases. The CDR3 has 16 residues. The germline gives CDR1 SEHNR, CDR2 FQNEAQ (reference sequence). This CDR3 reads CASSLQARTGTYEQYI. CDR3 nucleotides: TGTGCCAGCAGCTTACAGGCGAGGACAGGGACCTACGAGCAGTACATC.

For this clonotype: A much larger clone lies one base from this, so it may be a read error. This chain joins TRBV11-3 and TRBJ2-2; D uncertain. CDR1 is SGHNT and CDR2 is YENEEA in the germline V gene. The CDR3 is 14 amino acids. The ends were cut back, 4 bases at V and 5 bases at J, with 11 bases in the middle. The CDR3 DNA is TGTGCCAGCAGCTCATACAGAGGTACCGGGGAGCTGTTTTTT. Amino acid sequence: CASSSYRGTGELFF. The complete variable domain, with remaining parts taken from reference TRBV11-3 and TRBJ2-2, reads EAGVVQSPRYKIIEKKQPVAFWCNPISGHNTLYWYLQNLGQGPELLIRYENEEAVDDSQLPKDRFSAERLKGVDSTLKIQPAELGDSAVYLCASSSYRGTGELFFGEGSRLTVL.

The genes are TRBV20-1 and TRBJ2-7, with TRBD1 identical over 9 bases. This CDR3 contains 13 residues. V was clipped by 2 bases and J by 3 bases; unmatched bases: 2. Germline CDR1 DFQATT, CDR2 SNEGSKA (reference sequence). For the CDR3, the DNA is TGCAGTGCTAGAACGACAGGGGGCTACGAGCAGTACTTC. Residues: CSARTTGGYEQYF.

In the case of this clonotype: Its ends do not fully match the called genes, so a read error is possible. The chain links TRBV6-2 or TRBV6-3 to TRBJ2-2; 8 nucleotides align to TRBD1. This CDR3 is built from 18 residues. In germline, CDR1 is MNHEY, CDR2 SVGEGT. CDR3 in amino acids: CAISYPGQDEPNTGELFF. CDR3 in DNA: TGTGCCATCAGTTACCCGGGACAGGATGAACCGAACACCGGGGAGCTGTTTTTT.

To note about this clonotype: A much larger clone lies a single base off, so this may be a read error. The gene calls are TRBV10-3 and TRBJ2-1; no clear D gene. Germline V gene data show CDR1 as ENHRY and CDR2 as SYGVKD. This CDR3 spans 13 amino acids. V was shortened by 4 bases and J by 8 bases, with 12 bases between the two germline ends. CDR3 region: CAISGGSHDEQFF. CDR3 nucleotides: TGTGCCATCAGTGGGGGATCCCACGATGAGCAGTTCTTC.

This clonotype was observed a few times. The chain joins TRBV28 to TRBJ1-1; 7 bases fit TRBD1. Germline loops: CDR1 MDHEN, CDR2 SYDVKM. Trimming at V came to 2 bases and at J to 7 bases, leaving 10 bases not matched to a gene. The CDR3 is 15 residues long. For the CDR3, the DNA is TGTGCCAGCAGTTTAAGGGGGGGGCCAGGGGGTGAAGCTTTCTTT. Translating gives CASSLRGGPGGEAFF.

The chain couples TRBV27 to TRBJ1-1; 7 bases map to TRBD1. Germline loops: CDR1 MNHEY, CDR2 SMNVEV (reference sequence). V was pared by 1 base and J by 7 bases, with 3 bases of the junction left unmatched. The CDR3 extends over 13 amino acids. The CDR3 loop reads CASSLLGDSEAFF. CDR3 nucleotide sequence: TGTGCCAGCAGTTTATTGGGGGACAGTGAAGCTTTCTTT.

This clonotype was seen ten or more times. CDR3 protein: CASSLAGRYEQYF. The CDR3 DNA reads as TGTGCCAGCAGCTTGGCAGGTCGGTACGAGCAGTACTTC. The chain recombines TRBV27 with TRBJ2-7; D unclear. This CDR3 spans 13 amino acids. Trimming took off 6 bases at V and 4 bases at J, with 13 bases between the two ends. Germline V lookup: CDR1 MNHEY, CDR2 SMNVEV (reference sequence).

As to this clonotype: The germline gene is not matched at one end of the junction; a read error may be the cause. The chain joins TRBV3-1 to TRBJ2-4; D remains ambiguous. Germline CDR1 is LGHDT and CDR2 is YNNKEL (reference sequence). This CDR3 spans 13 amino acids. The CDR3: CASSQANENIQYF. The CDR3 nucleotides read TGCGCCAGCAGCCAAGCGAACGAAAACATTCAGTACTTC.

This chain uses TRBV12-3 or TRBV12-4 with TRBJ2-7, with D unclear. The CDR3 runs to 14 residues. Trimming removed 1 base at V and 4 bases at J, with 11 bases between. The CDR3 sequence: CASSLDWGLYEQYF. CDR3 DNA: TGTGCCAGCAGTTTAGACTGGGGTCTTTACGAGCAGTACTTC.

This clonotype came up a few times. A much larger clonotype is one base distant, so this may be a read error. The genes are TRBV4-1 and TRBJ2-1, with 9 nucleotides matching TRBD1. Germline assignment: CDR1 MGHRA and CDR2 YSYEKL. This CDR3 is 13 amino acids long. CDR3 protein: CASRGQGINERFF. CDR3 bases: TGCGCCAGCCGAGGACAGGGGATCAATGAGCGGTTCTTC.

This clonotype has at least ten counts. The chain is built from TRBV7-9 and TRBJ1-4; TRBD1 matches at 9 bases. The CDR3 consists of 15 residues. J gave up 5 bases and V 2 bases, and 3 bases lay outside the gene matches. Germline CDR1 reads SEHNR; CDR2 reads FQNEAQ (reference sequence). CDR3 in DNA: TGTGCCAGCAGCTTAACGGGACAGGGAAATGAAAAACTGTTTTTT. Its translation is CASSLTGQGNEKLFF.

This clonotype came up a few times. The rearrangement uses TRBV2 and TRBJ2-6; D is possibly TRBD1 (7 bases). CDR1 SNHLY and CDR2 FYNNEI come from the germline V gene. V lost 10 bases and J 3 bases, leaving 25 bases between the germline ends. The CDR3 runs 18 residues. The CDR3 coding sequence is TGTGCCAAAGACAGGGCGGACGGGGGTGACTTTGGGGCCAACGTCCTGACTTTC. Protein product: CAKDRADGGDFGANVLTF.

In this sample, this clonotype turned up many times. The rearrangement joins TRBV7-8 to TRBJ2-5, with D unresolved. CDR3 length equals 11 residues. Germline CDR1 SGHVS, CDR2 FQNEAQ. Trimming cost V 5 bases and J 5 bases, with 6 bases left between them. The CDR3 nucleotides read TGTGCCAGCAGCGCCGCCGAGACCCAGTACTTC. Its protein product is CASSAAETQYF.

This clonotype was detected many times. This chain connects TRBV6-5 to TRBJ2-2; D call uncertain. Between the trimmed V and J ends, which lost 1 base and 5 bases, there was a span of 8 bases. The CDR3 is 14 amino acids. Germline-derived CDR1 and CDR2 are MNHEY and SVGAGI. In DNA, the CDR3 is TGTGCCAGCAGTTACTTAGACGGGACCGGGGAGCTGTTTTTT. Translating gives CASSYLDGTGELFF.

This clonotype was found a few times. The rearrangement joins TRBV11-2 to TRBJ2-1; TRBD1 matches at 7 bases. V lost 0 bases, J lost 4 bases, and 6 bases stayed unmatched. This CDR3 is 16 amino acids long. The germline gives CDR1 SGHAT, CDR2 FQNNGV. CDR3: CASSLDQGVAYNEQFF. The CDR3 DNA sequence: TGTGCCAGCAGCTTAGACCAGGGGGTAGCTTACAATGAGCAGTTCTTC.

This clonotype was recorded once. Being one base from a much bigger clone, this may be a read error. The V and J genes are TRBV27 and TRBJ2-7; possible D gene TRBD2, 5 bases. Germline CDR1 MNHEY, CDR2 SMNVEV (reference sequence). The CDR3 runs 15 residues. CDR3 bases: TGTGCCACTAGGTTTCTCGTAGAGGGCACCTACGAGCAGGACTTC. Protein product: CATRFLVEGTYEQDF.

This clonotype was observed many times. V is TRBV9 and J is TRBJ2-3; 10 nucleotides align to TRBD2. CDR1 is SGDLS and CDR2 is YYNGEE in the germline V gene. The length of the CDR3 is 15 residues. V dropped 3 bases and J dropped 6; count of bases not matched to a gene: 7. The CDR3 sequence: CASSERGGQGDTQYF. The CDR3 DNA sequence: TGTGCCAGCAGCGAGCGGGGGGGCCAAGGCGATACGCAGTATTTT. The full variable domain, completed using reference TRBV9 and TRBJ2-3, is DSGVTQTPKHLITATGQRVTLRCSPRSGDLSVYWYQQSLDQGLQFLIQYYNGEERAKGNILERFSAQQFPDLHSELNLSSLELGDSALYFCASSERGGQGDTQYFGPGTRLTVL.

As concerns this clonotype: At one boundary the junction diverges from the germline segment, which might be a read error. The chain is built from TRBV4-1 and TRBJ2-5; a weak D match, TRBD1 (6 bases). This CDR3 is 14 amino acids long. Germline-derived CDR1 and CDR2 are MGHRA and YSYEKL. The CDR3 spells CASSQADSQETRYF. The CDR3 DNA follows: TGCGCCAGCAGCCAAGCGGACAGCCAAGAGACCCGGTACTTC.

Points on this clonotype: Given a much more abundant clone one base away, this may be a read error. The chain joins TRBV29-1 to TRBJ2-2; tentatively, D is TRBD1 or TRBD2 (5 bases each). Germline-derived CDR1 and CDR2 are SQVTM and ANQGSEA. The length of the CDR3 is 13 residues. The CDR3 loop is CSVGGGSTEELFF. CDR3 sequence (DNA): TGCAGCGTTGGTGGGGGTTCCACCGAGGAGCTGTTTTTT.

About this clonotype: A much larger clone sits a single nucleotide away, making a read error possible. This sequence joins TRBV2 and TRBJ2-5; 11 bases agree with TRBD2. V shed 9 bases, J shed 7 bases, and the junction held 4 bases outside the gene matches. The CDR3 loop spans 12 amino acids. Germline V gene data show CDR1 as SNHLY and CDR2 as FYNNEI. CDR3 protein: CARDGTSGTQYF. The CDR3 coding sequence is TGTGCCAGGGATGGGACTAGCGGGACCCAGTACTTC.

This clonotype was detected ten times or more. V and J are TRBV20-1 and TRBJ2-5; D is perhaps TRBD1 (6 bases). This CDR3 region has 14 residues. V lost 1 base and J lost 4, with 13 bases in between. The germline V gene has CDR1 DFQATT and CDR2 SNEGSKA (reference sequence). CDR3 in DNA: TGCAGTGCTAGAGCATCAGGGGCCGGAGAGACCCAGTACTTC. Translation: CSARASGAGETQYF.

Notes on this clonotype: A much larger clone sits a single nucleotide away, making a read error possible. The chain couples TRBV29-1 to TRBJ2-1, with D possibly being TRBD2 (6 bases). The CDR3 runs 18 residues. In germline, CDR1 is SQVTM, CDR2 ANQGSEA. CDR3 bases: TGCAGCGTCCTGTTGGCCGGGGCGGGATATGTCTCCTTCAATGAGCAGTTCTTC. Protein sequence: CSVLLAGAGYVSFNEQFF.

V and J are TRBV7-9 and TRBJ2-1; D remains ambiguous. Per germline, CDR1 SEHNR and CDR2 FQNEAQ (reference sequence). Between the trimmed V and J ends, which lost 2 bases and 0 bases, there was a span of 8 bases. This CDR3 spans 15 amino acids. The CDR3: CASSLQARSYNEQFF. As DNA, the CDR3 is TGTGCCAGCAGCTTACAGGCCCGCTCCTACAATGAGCAGTTCTTC.